This T cell receptor (beta chain) was captured in a study of T cell repertoires in cytomegalovirus infection. As for the study in general: CMV epitopes used comprised recently identified HLA-C-restricted ones and well-studied HLA-B-restricted ones. Study-wide results and caveats: Clonotype analysis showed dominance of the ex vivo response by HLA-C-restricted CMV-specific TCR beta clonotypes.

The CDR3 spans 14 residues. Germline assignment: CDR1 MNHEY and CDR2 SVGEGT. Trimming shortened V by 5 bases and J by 7 bases, and 18 bases separated the two germline ends. A few counts support this clonotype. What it binds is not known. TCRdb used MiXCR to reprocess the reads, holding one entry per CDR3 protein. The table lists about 830,000 distinct CDR3 sequences, approximately 29% of them singletons. This TCR derives from a human donor in good health (CMV status not recorded). Some clones in this sample may be carry-over from other donors' samples. The chain recombines TRBV6-2 or TRBV6-3 with TRBJ2-7, with a possible D match to TRBD2 (5 bases). Material: cultured CD8+ T cells from PBMCs, obtained from culture after CMV antigen stimulation. DNA of the CDR3: TGTGCCAGCAGTCGTTTTCGAATTTCGGGAGAGCAGTACGTC. It codes for CASSRFRISGEQYV.